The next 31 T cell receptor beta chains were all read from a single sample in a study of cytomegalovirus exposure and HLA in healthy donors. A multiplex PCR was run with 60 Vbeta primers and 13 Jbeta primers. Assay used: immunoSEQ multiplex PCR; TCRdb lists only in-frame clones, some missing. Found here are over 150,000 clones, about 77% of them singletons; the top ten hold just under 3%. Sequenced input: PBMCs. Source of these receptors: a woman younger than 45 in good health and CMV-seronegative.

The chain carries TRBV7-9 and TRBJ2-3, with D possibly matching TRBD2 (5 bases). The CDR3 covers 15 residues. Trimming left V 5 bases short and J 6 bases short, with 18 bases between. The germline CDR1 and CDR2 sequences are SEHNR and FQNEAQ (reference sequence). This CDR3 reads CASSLGGPVRDTQYF. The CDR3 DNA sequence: TGTGCCAGCAGCCTCGGCGGGCCGGTGAGGGATACGCAGTATTTT.

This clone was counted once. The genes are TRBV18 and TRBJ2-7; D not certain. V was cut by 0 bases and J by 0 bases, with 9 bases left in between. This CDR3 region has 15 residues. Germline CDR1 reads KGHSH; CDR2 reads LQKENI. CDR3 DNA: TGTGCCAGCTCACCACCGTCCCGTAGCTCCTACGAGCAGTACTTC. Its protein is CASSPPSRSSYEQYF.

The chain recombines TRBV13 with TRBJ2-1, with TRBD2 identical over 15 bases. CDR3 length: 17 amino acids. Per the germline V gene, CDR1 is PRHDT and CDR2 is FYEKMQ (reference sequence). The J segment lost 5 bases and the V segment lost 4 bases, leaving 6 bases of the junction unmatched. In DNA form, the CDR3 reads TGTGCCAGCAGCTCAGGGACTAGCGGGAGGCCTCACAATGAGCAGTTCTTC. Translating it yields CASSSGTSGRPHNEQFF.

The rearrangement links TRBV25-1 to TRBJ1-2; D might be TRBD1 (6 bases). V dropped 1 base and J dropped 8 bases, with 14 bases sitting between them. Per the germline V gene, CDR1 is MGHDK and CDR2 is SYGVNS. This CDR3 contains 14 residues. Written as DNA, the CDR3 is TGTGCCAGCAGTGAATTACAGGGTGGCCGGGGCTACACCTTC. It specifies CASSELQGGRGYTF.

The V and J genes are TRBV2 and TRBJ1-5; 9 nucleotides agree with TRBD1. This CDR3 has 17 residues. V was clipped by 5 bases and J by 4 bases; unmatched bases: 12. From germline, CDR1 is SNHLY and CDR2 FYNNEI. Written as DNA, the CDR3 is TGTGCCAGCAGTACCGGGACAGGGAATTTTCAGAATCAGCCCCAGCATTTT. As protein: CASSTGTGNFQNQPQHF.

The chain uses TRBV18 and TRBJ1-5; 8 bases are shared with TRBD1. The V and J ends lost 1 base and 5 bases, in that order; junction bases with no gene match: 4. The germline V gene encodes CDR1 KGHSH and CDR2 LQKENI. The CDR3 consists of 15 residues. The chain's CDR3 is CASSPREGQDQPQHF. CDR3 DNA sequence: TGTGCCAGCTCACCACGAGAGGGACAGGATCAGCCCCAGCATTTT.

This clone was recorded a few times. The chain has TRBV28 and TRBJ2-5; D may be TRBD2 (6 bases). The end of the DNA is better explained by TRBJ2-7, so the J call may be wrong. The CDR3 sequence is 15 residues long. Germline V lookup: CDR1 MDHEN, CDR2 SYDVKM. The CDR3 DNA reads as TGTGCCAGCAGCTCCGGTGCGACTAGTTTCCACGAGCAGTACTTC. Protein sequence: CASSSGATSFHEQYF.

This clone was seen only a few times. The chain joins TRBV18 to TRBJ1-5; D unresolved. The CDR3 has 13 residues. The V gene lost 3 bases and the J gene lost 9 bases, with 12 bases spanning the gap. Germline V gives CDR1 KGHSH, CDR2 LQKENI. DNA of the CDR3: TGTGCCAGCTCACCCGAGGACTTGGGGCCCCAGCATTTT. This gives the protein CASSPEDLGPQHF.

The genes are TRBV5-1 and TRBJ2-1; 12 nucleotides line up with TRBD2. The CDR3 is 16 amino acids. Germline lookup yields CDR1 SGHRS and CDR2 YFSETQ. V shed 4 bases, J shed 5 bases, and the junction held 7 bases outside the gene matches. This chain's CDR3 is CASSQTSGSKNNEQFF. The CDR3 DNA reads TGCGCCAGCAGCCAGACTAGCGGGAGTAAAAACAATGAGCAGTTCTTC. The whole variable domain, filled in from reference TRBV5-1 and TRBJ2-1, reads KAGVTQTPRYLIKTRGQQVTLSCSPISGHRSVSWYQQTPGQGLQFLFEYFSETQRNKGNFPGRFSGRQFSNSRSEMNVSTLELGDSALYLCASSQTSGSKNNEQFFGPGTRLTVL.

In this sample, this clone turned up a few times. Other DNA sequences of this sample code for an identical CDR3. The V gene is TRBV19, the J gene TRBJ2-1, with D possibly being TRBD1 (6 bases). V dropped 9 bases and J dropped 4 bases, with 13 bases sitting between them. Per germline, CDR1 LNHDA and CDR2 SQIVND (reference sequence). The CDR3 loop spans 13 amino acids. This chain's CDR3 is CASRGRGYNEQFF. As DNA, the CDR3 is TGTGCCAGCAGGGGACGTGGATACAATGAGCAGTTCTTC.

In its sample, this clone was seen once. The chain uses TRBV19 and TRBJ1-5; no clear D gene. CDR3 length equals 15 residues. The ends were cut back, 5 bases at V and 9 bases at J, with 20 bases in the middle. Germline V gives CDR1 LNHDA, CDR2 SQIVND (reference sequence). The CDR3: CASSPHGPFEGPQHF. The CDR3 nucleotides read TGTGCCAGTAGTCCCCATGGGCCCTTCGAGGGGCCCCAGCATTTT. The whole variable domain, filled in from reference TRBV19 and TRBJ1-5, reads DGGITQSPKYLFRKEGQNVTLSCEQNLNHDAMYWYRQDPGQGLRLIYYSQIVNDFQKGDIAEGYSVSREKKESFPLTVTSAQKNPTAFYLCASSPHGPFEGPQHFGDGTRLSIL.

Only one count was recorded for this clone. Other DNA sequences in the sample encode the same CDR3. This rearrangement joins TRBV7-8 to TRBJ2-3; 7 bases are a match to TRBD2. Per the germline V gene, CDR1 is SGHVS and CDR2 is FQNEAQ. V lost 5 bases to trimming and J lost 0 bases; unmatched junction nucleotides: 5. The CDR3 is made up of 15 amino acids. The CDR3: CASSPGLDSTDTQYF. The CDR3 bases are TGTGCCAGCAGCCCCGGACTAGACAGCACAGATACGCAGTATTTT.

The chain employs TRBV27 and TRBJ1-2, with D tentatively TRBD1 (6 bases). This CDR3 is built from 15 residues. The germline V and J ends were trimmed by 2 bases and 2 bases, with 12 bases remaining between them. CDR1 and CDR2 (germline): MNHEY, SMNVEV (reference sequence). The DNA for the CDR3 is TGTGCCAGCAGTTTAAGGGGGACGGGAAACTATGGCTACACCTTC. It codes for CASSLRGTGNYGYTF.

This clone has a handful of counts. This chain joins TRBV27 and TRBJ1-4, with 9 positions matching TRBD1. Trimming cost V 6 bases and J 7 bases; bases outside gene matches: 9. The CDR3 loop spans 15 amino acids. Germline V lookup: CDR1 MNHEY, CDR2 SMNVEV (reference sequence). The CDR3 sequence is CASSGTGRLREKLFF. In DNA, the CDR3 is TGTGCCAGCAGCGGGACAGGGAGATTGCGTGAAAAACTGTTTTTT. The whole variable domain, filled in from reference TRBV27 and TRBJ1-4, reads EAQVTQNPRYLITVTGKKLTVTCSQNMNHEYMSWYRQDPGLGLRQIYYSMNVEVTDKGDVPEGYKVSRKEKRNFPLILESPSPNQTSLYFCASSGTGRLREKLFFGSGTQLSVL.

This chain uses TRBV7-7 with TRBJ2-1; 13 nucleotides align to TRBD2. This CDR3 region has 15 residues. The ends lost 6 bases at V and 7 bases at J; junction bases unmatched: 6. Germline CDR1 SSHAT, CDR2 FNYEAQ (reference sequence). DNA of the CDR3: TGTGCCAGCAGTTCAGGACTAGCGGGAGCAAATGAGCAGTTCTTC. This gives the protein CASSSGLAGANEQFF.

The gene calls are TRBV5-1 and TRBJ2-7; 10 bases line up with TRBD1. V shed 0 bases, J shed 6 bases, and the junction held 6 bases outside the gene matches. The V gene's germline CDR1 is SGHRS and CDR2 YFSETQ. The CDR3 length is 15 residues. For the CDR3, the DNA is TGCGCCAGCAGCTTGGCCGACAGGGGGCTTAGCGAGCAGTACTTC. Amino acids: CASSLADRGLSEQYF.

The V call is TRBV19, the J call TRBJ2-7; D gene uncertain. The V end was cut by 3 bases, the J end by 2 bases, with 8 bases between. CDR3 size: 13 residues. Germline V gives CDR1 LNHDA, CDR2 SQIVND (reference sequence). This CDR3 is CASSMRPAYEQYF. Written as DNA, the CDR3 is TGTGCCAGTAGTATGAGGCCTGCCTACGAGCAGTACTTC.

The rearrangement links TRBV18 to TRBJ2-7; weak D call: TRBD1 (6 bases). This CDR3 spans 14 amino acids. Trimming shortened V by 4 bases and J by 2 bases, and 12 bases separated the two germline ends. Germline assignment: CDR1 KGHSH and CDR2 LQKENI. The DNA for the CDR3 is TGTGCCAGCTCACTACCGACAGGACCCTACGAGCAGTACTTC. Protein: CASSLPTGPYEQYF. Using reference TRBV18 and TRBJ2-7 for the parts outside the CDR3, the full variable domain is NAGVMQNPRHLVRRRGQEARLRCSPMKGHSHVYWYRQLPEEGLKFMVYLQKENIIDESGMPKERFSAEFPKEGPSILRIQQVVRGDSAAYFCASSLPTGPYEQYFGPGTRLTVT.

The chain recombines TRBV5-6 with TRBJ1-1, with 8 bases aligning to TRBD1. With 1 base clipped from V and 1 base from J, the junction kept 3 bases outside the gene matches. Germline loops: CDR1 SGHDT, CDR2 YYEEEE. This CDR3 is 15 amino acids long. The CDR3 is CASSLLGQGNTEAFF. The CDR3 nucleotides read TGTGCCAGCAGCTTGTTAGGACAGGGGAACACTGAAGCTTTCTTT. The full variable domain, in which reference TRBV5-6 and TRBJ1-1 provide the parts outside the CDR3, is DAGVTQSPTHLIKTRGQQVTLRCSPKSGHDTVSWYQQALGQGPQFIFQYYEEEERQRGNFPDRFSGHQFPNYSSELNVNALLLGDSALYLCASSLLGQGNTEAFFGQGTRLTVV.

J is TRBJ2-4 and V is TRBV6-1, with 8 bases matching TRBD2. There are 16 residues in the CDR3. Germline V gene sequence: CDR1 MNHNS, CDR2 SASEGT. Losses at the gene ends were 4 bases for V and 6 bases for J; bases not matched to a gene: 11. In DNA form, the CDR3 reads TGTGCCAGCAGTGCCTGGGGGGGACTAGTGGGAAACATTCAGTACTTC. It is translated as CASSAWGGLVGNIQYF.

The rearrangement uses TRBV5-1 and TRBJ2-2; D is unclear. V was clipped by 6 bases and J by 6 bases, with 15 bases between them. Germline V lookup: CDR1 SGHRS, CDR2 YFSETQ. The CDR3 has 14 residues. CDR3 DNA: TGCGCCAGCACGTCGGGTTATAGTGCCGGGGAGCTGTTTTTT. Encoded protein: CASTSGYSAGELFF. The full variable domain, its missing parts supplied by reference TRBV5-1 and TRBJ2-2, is KAGVTQTPRYLIKTRGQQVTLSCSPISGHRSVSWYQQTPGQGLQFLFEYFSETQRNKGNFPGRFSGRQFSNSRSEMNVSTLELGDSALYLCASTSGYSAGELFFGEGSRLTVL.

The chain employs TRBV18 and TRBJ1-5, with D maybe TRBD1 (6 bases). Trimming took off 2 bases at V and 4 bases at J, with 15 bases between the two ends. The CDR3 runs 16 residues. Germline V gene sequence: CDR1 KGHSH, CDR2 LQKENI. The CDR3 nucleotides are TGTGCCAGCTCACCAGTGGGGGGGGGCCCGAATCAGCCCCAGCATTTT. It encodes CASSPVGGGPNQPQHF.

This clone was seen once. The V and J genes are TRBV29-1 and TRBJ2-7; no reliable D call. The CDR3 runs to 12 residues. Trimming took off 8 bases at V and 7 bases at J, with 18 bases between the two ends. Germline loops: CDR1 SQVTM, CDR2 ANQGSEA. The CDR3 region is CSPVLGSGEQYF. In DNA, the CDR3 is TGCAGCCCCGTTTTGGGTTCAGGAGAGCAGTACTTC.

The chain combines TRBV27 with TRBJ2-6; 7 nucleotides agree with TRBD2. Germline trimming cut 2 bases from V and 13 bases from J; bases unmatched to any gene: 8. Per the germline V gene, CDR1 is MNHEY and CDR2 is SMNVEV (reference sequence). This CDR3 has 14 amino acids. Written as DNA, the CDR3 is TGTGCCAGCAGTTTAACATGGGGACTACGGGTCCTGACTTTC. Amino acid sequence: CASSLTWGLRVLTF.

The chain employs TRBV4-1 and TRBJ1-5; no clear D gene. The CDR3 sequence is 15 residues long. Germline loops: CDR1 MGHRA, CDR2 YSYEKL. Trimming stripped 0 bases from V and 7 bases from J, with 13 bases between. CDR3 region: CASSQDGITRQPQHF. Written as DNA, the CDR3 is TGCGCCAGCAGCCAAGACGGTATAACGAGGCAGCCCCAGCATTTT.

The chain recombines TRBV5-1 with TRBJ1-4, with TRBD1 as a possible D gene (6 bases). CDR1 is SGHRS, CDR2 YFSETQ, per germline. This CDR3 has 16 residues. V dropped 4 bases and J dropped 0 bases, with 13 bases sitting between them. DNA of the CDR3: TGCGCCAGCAGCCCCACAGGGCTTGCAACTAATGAAAAACTGTTTTTT. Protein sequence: CASSPTGLATNEKLFF. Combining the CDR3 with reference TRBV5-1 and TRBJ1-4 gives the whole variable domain KAGVTQTPRYLIKTRGQQVTLSCSPISGHRSVSWYQQTPGQGLQFLFEYFSETQRNKGNFPGRFSGRQFSNSRSEMNVSTLELGDSALYLCASSPTGLATNEKLFFGSGTQLSVL.

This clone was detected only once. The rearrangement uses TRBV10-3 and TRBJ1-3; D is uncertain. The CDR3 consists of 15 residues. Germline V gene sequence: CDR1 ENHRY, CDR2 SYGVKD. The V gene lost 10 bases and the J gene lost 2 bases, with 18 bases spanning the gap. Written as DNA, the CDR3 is TGTGCCACTAAGTCCGGGATCGGTCCTGGAAACACCATATATTTT. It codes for CATKSGIGPGNTIYF.

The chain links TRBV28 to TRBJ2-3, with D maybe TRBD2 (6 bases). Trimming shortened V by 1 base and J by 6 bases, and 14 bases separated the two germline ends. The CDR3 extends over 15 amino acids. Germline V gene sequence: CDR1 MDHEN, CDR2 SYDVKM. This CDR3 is CASSLSGLDGDTQYF. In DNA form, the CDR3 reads TGTGCCAGCAGTTTATCGGGACTGGATGGCGATACGCAGTATTTT.

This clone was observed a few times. In DNA form, the CDR3 reads TGCAGCGTTGACTCAGGGCTTAATGAAAAACTGTTTTTT. This codes for CSVDSGLNEKLFF. V and J are TRBV29-1 and TRBJ1-4, with D possibly TRBD1 on 5 matching bases. CDR1 SQVTM and CDR2 ANQGSEA come from the germline V gene. This CDR3 is built from 13 residues. The ends were cut back, 3 bases at V and 4 bases at J, with 9 bases in the middle. The whole variable domain, filled in from reference TRBV29-1 and TRBJ1-4, reads SAVISQKPSRDICQRGTSLTIQCQVDSQVTMMFWYRQQPGQSLTLIATANQGSEATYESGFVIDKFPISRPNLTFSTLTVSNMSPEDSSIYLCSVDSGLNEKLFFGSGTQLSVL.

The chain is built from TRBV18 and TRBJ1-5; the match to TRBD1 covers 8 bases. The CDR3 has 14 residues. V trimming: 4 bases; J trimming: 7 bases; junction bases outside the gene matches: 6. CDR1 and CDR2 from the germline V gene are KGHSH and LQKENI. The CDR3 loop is CASSLGQGRQPQHF. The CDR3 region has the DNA TGTGCCAGCTCACTCGGACAGGGTAGGCAGCCCCAGCATTTT.

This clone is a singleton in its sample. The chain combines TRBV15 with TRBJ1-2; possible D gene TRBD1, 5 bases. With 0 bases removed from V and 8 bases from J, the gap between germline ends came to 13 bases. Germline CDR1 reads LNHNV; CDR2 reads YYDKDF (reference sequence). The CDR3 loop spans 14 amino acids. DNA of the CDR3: TGTGCCACCAGCAGAGATCTCAGGGTTAACGGCTACACCTTC. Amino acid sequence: CATSRDLRVNGYTF. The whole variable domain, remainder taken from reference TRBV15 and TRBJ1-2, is DAMVIQNPRYQVTQFGKPVTLSCSQTLNHNVMYWYQQKSSQAPKLLFHYYDKDFNNEADTPDNFQSRRPNTSFCFLDIRSPGLGDTAMYLCATSRDLRVNGYTFGSGTRLTVV.